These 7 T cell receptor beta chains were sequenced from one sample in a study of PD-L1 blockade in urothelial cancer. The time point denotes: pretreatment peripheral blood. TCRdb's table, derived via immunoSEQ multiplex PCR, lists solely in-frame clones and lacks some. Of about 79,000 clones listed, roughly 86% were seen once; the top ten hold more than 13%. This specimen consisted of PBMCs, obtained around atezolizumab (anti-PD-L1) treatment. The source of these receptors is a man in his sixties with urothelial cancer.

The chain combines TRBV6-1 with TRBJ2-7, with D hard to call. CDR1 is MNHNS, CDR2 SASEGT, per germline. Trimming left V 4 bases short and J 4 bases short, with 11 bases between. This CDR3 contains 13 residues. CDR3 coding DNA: TGTGCCAGCAGTGCGTATTTTCGGTACGAGCAGTACTTC. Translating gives CASSAYFRYEQYF.

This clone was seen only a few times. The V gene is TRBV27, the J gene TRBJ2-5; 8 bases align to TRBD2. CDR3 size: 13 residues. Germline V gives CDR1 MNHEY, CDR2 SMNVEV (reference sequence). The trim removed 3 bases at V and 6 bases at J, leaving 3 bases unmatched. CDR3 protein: CASSFAGGKTQYF. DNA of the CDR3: TGTGCCAGCAGTTTTGCGGGGGGTAAGACCCAGTACTTC.

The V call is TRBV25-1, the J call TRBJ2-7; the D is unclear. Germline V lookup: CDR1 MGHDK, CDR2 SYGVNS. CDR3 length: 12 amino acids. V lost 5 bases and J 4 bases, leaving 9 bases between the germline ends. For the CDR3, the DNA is TGTGCCAGCAGTCTGGTCGGTTACGAGCAGTACTTC. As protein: CASSLVGYEQYF.

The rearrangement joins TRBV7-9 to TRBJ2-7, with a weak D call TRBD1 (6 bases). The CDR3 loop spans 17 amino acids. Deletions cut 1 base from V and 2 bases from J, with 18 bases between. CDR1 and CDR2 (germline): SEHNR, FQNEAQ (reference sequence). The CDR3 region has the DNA TGTGCCAGCAGCTTAGTAGGGGGAACAGGGCCAACCTACGAGCAGTACTTC. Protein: CASSLVGGTGPTYEQYF.

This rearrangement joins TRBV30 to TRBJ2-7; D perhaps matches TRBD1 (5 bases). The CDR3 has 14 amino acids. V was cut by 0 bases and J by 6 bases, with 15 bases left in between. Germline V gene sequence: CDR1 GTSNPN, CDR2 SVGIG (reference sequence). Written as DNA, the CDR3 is TGTGCCTGGAGTGTAAGTCTTGGGGCCCTCGAGCAGTACTTC. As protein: CAWSVSLGALEQYF.

This chain's CDR3 is CSAGRTVEAFF. The DNA for the CDR3 is TGCAGTGCGGGACGGACAGTTGAAGCTTTCTTT. The rearrangement links TRBV20-1 to TRBJ1-1; a possible D gene is TRBD1 (6 bases). This CDR3 has 11 amino acids. Germline CDR1 and CDR2: DFQATT and SNEGSKA (reference sequence). The V end was cut by 6 bases, the J end by 7 bases, with 12 bases between.

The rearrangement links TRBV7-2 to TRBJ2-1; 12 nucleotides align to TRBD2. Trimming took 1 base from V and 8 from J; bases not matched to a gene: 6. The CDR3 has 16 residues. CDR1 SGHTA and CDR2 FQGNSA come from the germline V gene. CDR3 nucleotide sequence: TGTGCCAGCAGCTTAGGACTGCTAGCGGGGGGGGATGAGCAGTTCTTC. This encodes CASSLGLLAGGDEQFF.